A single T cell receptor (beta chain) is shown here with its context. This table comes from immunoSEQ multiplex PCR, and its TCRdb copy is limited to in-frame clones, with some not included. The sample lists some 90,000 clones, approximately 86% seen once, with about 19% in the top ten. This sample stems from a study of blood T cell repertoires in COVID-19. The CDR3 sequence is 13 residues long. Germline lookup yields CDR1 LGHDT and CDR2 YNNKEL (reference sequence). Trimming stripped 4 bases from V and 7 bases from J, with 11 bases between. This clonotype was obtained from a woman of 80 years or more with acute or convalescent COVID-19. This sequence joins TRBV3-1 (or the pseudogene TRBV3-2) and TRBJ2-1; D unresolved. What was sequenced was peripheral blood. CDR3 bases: TGTGCCAGCAGCCGTTCGACTGGAAATGAGCAGTTCTTC. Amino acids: CASSRSTGNEQFF.